Listed below are T cell receptor beta chains from one sample, sequenced in a study of shared clonotypes between healthy human individuals. Data came from immunoSEQ multiplex PCR; TCRdb stores just in-frame clones and leaves some out. The sample yields 2.3 million or so clones, roughly 93% seen once. Sequencing was performed on naive CD4+ T cells from PBMCs. The receptors derive from a man aged 18 to 30 in good health. Some clones in this sample may be carry-over from other donors' samples. The CDR3 runs from the conserved cysteine through the conserved F or W. The D gene is left open where the match is weak. The listing skips clone size in some rows; elsewhere it reads once, few, many or a size class.

D	V	size	J	DNA	CDR3
.	TRBV7-2	.	TRBJ2-6	TGTGCCAGCAGCTTCGCTGGGGCCAACGTCCTGACTTTC	CASSFAGANVLTF
TRBD1	TRBV7-9	.	TRBJ1-1	TGTGCCAGCAGCCTACAGGGGGCGGTCACTGAAGCTTTCTTT	CASSLQGAVTEAFF
TRBD1	TRBV6-5	.	TRBJ2-1	TGTGCCAGCAGTGGCTGGGGACAGGAGTACAATGAGCAGTTCTTC	CASSGWGQEYNEQFF
.	TRBV27	.	TRBJ1-2	TGTGCCGGTTACAGGGATGGCTACACCTTC	CAGYRDGYTF
.	TRBV4-1	.	TRBJ1-2	TGCGCCAGCAGCCAGGATCGCCAATATGGCTACACCTTC	CASSQDRQYGYTF
.	TRBV7-9	.	TRBJ1-1	TGTGCCAGCAGCTTAAATCTCGGGTCTGAAGCTTTCTTT	CASSLNLGSEAFF
.	TRBV4-1	.	TRBJ1-2	TGCGCCAGCAGCCAGGCTGGTGGGGATGGCTACACCTTC	CASSQAGGDGYTF
.	TRBV5-8	.	TRBJ2-3	TGTGCCAGCAGCTTAGGGGGACATTTTACAGATACGCAGTATTTT	CASSLGGHFTDTQYF
.	TRBV19	.	TRBJ1-1	TGTGCCAGTACCCCCCTGGCGTTATTGAACACTGAAGCTTTCTTT	CASTPLALLNTEAFF
TRBD2	TRBV6-1	.	TRBJ2-7	TGTGCCAGCAGGCGGGCGGGAGGGCCTGGGGAGCAGTACTTC	CASRRAGGPGEQYF
TRBD1	TRBV7-3	.	TRBJ2-2	TGTGCCAGCAGCTTCGATCCGGGACAGGGATCCGCCGGGGAGCTGTTTTTT	CASSFDPGQGSAGELFF
.	TRBV6-1	.	TRBJ1-2	TGTGCCAGCCCACAGGGCACTGGCTATGGCTACACCTTC	CASPQGTGYGYTF
.	TRBV18	.	TRBJ2-1	TGTGCCAGCTCACCACCGGGCCGCTGGACCGATGAGCAGTTCTTC	CASSPPGRWTDEQFF
.	TRBV7-8	.	TRBJ1-1	TGTGCCAGCAGCTTAGGGTACCTCACTGAAGCTTTCTTT	CASSLGYLTEAFF
.	TRBV7-9	.	TRBJ1-1	TGTGCCAGCACCGGGCAGGGAGGAAAAGCTTTCTTT	CASTGQGGKAFF
.	TRBV6-6	.	TRBJ1-3	TGTGCCAGCACCCCCGGGGGCTCTGGAAACACCATATATTTT	CASTPGGSGNTIYF
.	TRBV7-2	.	TRBJ2-7	TGTGCCAGCAGCTCAGTAGGGTACGAGCAGTACTTC	CASSSVGYEQYF
TRBD2	TRBV6-6	.	TRBJ2-3	TGTGCCAGCAGTTATGGGACTAGCGGCACAGATACGCAGTATTTT	CASSYGTSGTDTQYF
.	TRBV7-8	.	TRBJ2-7	TGTGCCAGCAGCTTACAGGGTCACCACGAGCAGTACTTC	CASSLQGHHEQYF
TRBD1	TRBV25-1	.	TRBJ1-4	TGTGCCAGCAGTGACCCCGGGACAGGGGATGAAAAACTGTTTTTT	CASSDPGTGDEKLFF
.	TRBV7-2	few	TRBJ1-1	TGTGCCAGCAGCGTGACAAAGGGTAACACTGAAGCTTTCTTT	CASSVTKGNTEAFF
.	TRBV18	.	TRBJ1-3	TGTGCCAGCTCACCGGCTTACGGAGAGGGAAACACCATATATTTT	CASSPAYGEGNTIYF
TRBD2	TRBV25-1	.	TRBJ2-3	TGTGCCAGCAAACATAGCGGGGGAGGAACAGATACGCAGTATTTT	CASKHSGGGTDTQYF
.	TRBV28	.	TRBJ1-5	TGTGCCAGCAGTCCCCCCGGGACCGAGGGCACCCAGCATTTT	CASSPPGTEGTQHF
.	TRBV11-2	once	TRBJ1-2	TGTGCCAGCAACTCACTCGGGAGGGGGTCTAGCTATGGCTACACCTTC	CASNSLGRGSSYGYTF
.	TRBV18	.	TRBJ2-5	TGTGCCAGCTCACTTCGGACAGTAGGAGAGACCCAGTACTTC	CASSLRTVGETQYF
.	TRBV7-9	.	TRBJ2-4	TGTGCCAGCAGCCCCTGGGGGCGGGAGTCCAAAAACATTCAGTACTTC	CASSPWGRESKNIQYF
.	TRBV2	.	TRBJ1-5	TGTGCCAGCAGTGAAGAGGGATCTCAGCCCCAGCATTTT	CASSEEGSQPQHF
.	TRBV28	.	TRBJ2-7	TGTGCCAGCAACGCCCGGGACGGAACCTACGAGCAGTACTTC	CASNARDGTYEQYF
.	TRBV5-1	.	TRBJ1-4	TGCGCCAGCAGCTTGGGCATGGCGGAGGGATCTGAAAAACTGTTTTTT	CASSLGMAEGSEKLFF
.	TRBV19	.	TRBJ1-2	TGTGCCAGTAGTATTGGGGACACCACCTATGGCTACACCTTC	CASSIGDTTYGYTF
.	TRBV7-8	.	TRBJ2-2	TGTGCCAGCAGACCGGGACTTGATACCGGGGAGCTGTTTTTT	CASRPGLDTGELFF
TRBD1	TRBV14	once	TRBJ1-1	TGTGCCAGCAGTCGACAGGGACAGGGAGGCACTGAAGCTTTCTTT	CASSRQGQGGTEAFF
TRBD2	TRBV7-2	.	TRBJ2-3	TGTGCCAGCAGCAAAAACAGCGGGAGGAGCACAGATACGCAGTATTTT	CASSKNSGRSTDTQYF
.	TRBV19	.	TRBJ2-2	TGTGCCAGTAGTAACGGCGGGGAGCTGTTTTTT	CASSNGGELFF
.	TRBV21-1	.	TRBJ2-1	TGTGCCAGCAGCAAGGGGACTAGCGGGGATAGCTCCTACAATGAGCAGTTCTTC	CASSKGTSGDSSYNEQFF
.	TRBV11-2	.	TRBJ1-1	TGTGCCAGCAGCTTAACAACCTACACTGAAGCTTTCTTT	CASSLTTYTEAFF
.	TRBV18	.	TRBJ2-7	TGTGCCAGCTCACGCGGGGCGCGCGACCCCCTCCCGGCCTACGAGCAGTACTTC	CASSRGARDPLPAYEQYF
TRBD2	TRBV9	.	TRBJ2-3	TGTGCCAGCAGCGTATCCAGCGGGGTAGATACGCAGTATTTT	CASSVSSGVDTQYF
.	TRBV10-3	.	TRBJ1-2	TGTGCCATCAGTGAGTCTGGGGAGCCAGGTTCAGGCTACACCTTC	CAISESGEPGSGYTF
.	TRBV18	.	TRBJ1-4	TGTGCCAGCTCACCAGATATCGGGGAGGGGAAACTGTTTTTT	CASSPDIGEGKLFF
.	TRBV7-3	.	TRBJ2-5	TGTGCCAGCAGCAGGGGAAGCTTAGAGACCCAGTACTTC	CASSRGSLETQYF
TRBD2	TRBV7-9	.	TRBJ2-5	TGTGCCAGCAGCCCCAGGCGGACTAGCGGGAGAACCATCCAAGAGACCCAGTACTTC	CASSPRRTSGRTIQETQYF
.	TRBV5-8	.	TRBJ2-5	TGTGCCAGCAGCTCCGAGATGCGGGAGACCCAGTACTTC	CASSSEMRETQYF
.	TRBV4-2	.	TRBJ2-3	TGTGCCAGCAGCCAAGCGGGGGCGAGAGCAACAGATACGCAGTATTTT	CASSQAGARATDTQYF
.	TRBV18	.	TRBJ2-7	TGTGCCAGCTCGGGGAGCCCCGCCTACGAGCAGTACTTC	CASSGSPAYEQYF
.	TRBV28	.	TRBJ2-3	TGTGCCAGTCACAAGGGAGGCACATATACGCAGTATTTT	CASHKGGTYTQYF
.	TRBV6-6	.	TRBJ1-3	TGTGCCAGCAGTTACGGAAGTTCTGGAAACACCATATATTTT	CASSYGSSGNTIYF
.	TRBV18	.	TRBJ2-2	TGTGCCAGCTCACCACGATTAGGGGCGACGGCGAACACCGGGGAGCTGTTTTTT	CASSPRLGATANTGELFF
TRBD1	TRBV5-1	.	TRBJ1-4	TGCGCCAGCAGCTTGGTAAGGGGGCCTAAGGATGAAAAACTGTTTTTT	CASSLVRGPKDEKLFF
.	TRBV11-2	once	TRBJ2-1	TGTGCCAGCAGCCCGATAGGCGGGAAGGCCTACAATGAGCAGTTCTTC	CASSPIGGKAYNEQFF
.	TRBV6-5	once	TRBJ1-5	TGTGCCAGCAGTTACCTCGGGATTTATAGCAATCAGCCCCAGCATTTT	CASSYLGIYSNQPQHF
.	TRBV19	.	TRBJ1-2	TGTGCCAGTAGTATGGTGGGACGCCTCCCGGGGGGCTACACCTTC	CASSMVGRLPGGYTF
.	TRBV19	.	TRBJ2-7	TGTGCCAGTAGTCCCCGGACGGCATACTACGAGCAGTACTTC	CASSPRTAYYEQYF
.	TRBV27	.	TRBJ2-1	TGTGCCAGCAGTCCATTATCTGTAGATGAGCAGTTCTTC	CASSPLSVDEQFF
TRBD1	TRBV7-2	.	TRBJ1-2	TGTGCCAGCAGCTATGGGACAGGGCCTGGCTACACCTTC	CASSYGTGPGYTF
.	TRBV5-5	.	TRBJ2-1	TGTGCCAGCCTGGGATTAACCTCTGTTCCCGAGCAGTTCTTC	CASLGLTSVPEQFF
.	TRBV6-6	.	TRBJ2-5	TGTGCCAGCAGTTACGGCCCGCGAGGGGGTGAGACCCAGTACTTC	CASSYGPRGGETQYF
.	TRBV25-1	.	TRBJ1-2	TGTGCCAGCAGAGACTCGGGCAGGGACTATGGCTACACCTTC	CASRDSGRDYGYTF